A single sample gave rise to the 2 T cell receptor beta chains below, sequenced in a study of CD4 T cells in relation to SARS-CoV-2 and coronaviruses. CD4+ T cells from unexposed donors were obtained before the COVID-19 pandemic (2011-2018). Some clones are missing from TCRdb's copy, which holds only in-frame ones; the method was immunoSEQ multiplex PCR. The sample contains roughly 57,000 clones, around 86% of which appear only once. The sample comprised memory CD4+ T cells from PBMCs. The source is a human donor in good health.

This clone has only one observation. The gene calls are TRBV5-4 and TRBJ2-7; D gene uncertain. In germline, CDR1 is SGHNT, CDR2 YYREEE (reference sequence). With 2 bases removed from V and 3 bases from J, the gap between germline ends came to 9 bases. The CDR3 has 13 residues. CDR3 coding DNA: TGTGCCAGCAGCTTCACGCCCGTCTACGAGCAGTACTTC. It is translated as CASSFTPVYEQYF. Full variable domain (rest looked up from reference TRBV5-4 and TRBJ2-7): ETGVTQSPTHLIKTRGQQVTLRCSSQSGHNTVSWYQQALGQGPQFIFQYYREEENGRGNFPPRFSGLQFPNYSSELNVNALELDDSALYLCASSFTPVYEQYFGPGTRLTVT.

The genes are TRBV10-1 and TRBJ1-2, with D perhaps TRBD1 (5 bases). The V and J ends lost 0 bases and 4 bases respectively, with 12 bases between them. The CDR3 runs 15 residues. Germline V lookup: CDR1 WNHNN, CDR2 SYGVQD (reference sequence). CDR3 in DNA: TGCGCCAGCAGTGAGTCGACAGAACCCAGCTATGGCTACACCTTC. It is translated as CASSESTEPSYGYTF.